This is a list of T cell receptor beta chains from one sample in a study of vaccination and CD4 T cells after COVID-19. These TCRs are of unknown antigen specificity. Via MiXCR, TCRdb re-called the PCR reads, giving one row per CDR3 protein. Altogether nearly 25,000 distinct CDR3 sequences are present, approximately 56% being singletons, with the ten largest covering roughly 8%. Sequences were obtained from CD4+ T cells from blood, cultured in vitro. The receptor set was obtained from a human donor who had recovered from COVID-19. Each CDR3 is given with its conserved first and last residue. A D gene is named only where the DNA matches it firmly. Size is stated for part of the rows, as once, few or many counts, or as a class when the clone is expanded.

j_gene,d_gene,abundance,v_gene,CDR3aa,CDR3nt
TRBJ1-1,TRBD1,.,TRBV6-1,CASGTVKAFF,TGTGCCAGCGGGACAGTAAAAGCTTTCTTT
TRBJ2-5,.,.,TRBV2,CASSRDSHSWGTQYF,TGTGCCAGCAGCCGGGACTCCCATAGTTGGGGGACCCAGTACTTC
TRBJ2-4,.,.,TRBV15,CATSRDRDRGRAIAKNIQYF,TGTGCCACCAGCAGAGATCGTGACAGAGGGCGGGCTATAGCCAAAAACATTCAGTACTTC
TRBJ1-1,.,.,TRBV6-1,CASSPGLGAFF,TGTGCCAGCAGCCCCGGACTTGGAGCTTTCTTT
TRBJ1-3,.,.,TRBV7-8,CASSPVGNSGNTIYF,TGTGCCAGCAGCCCGGTAGGGAACTCTGGAAACACCATATATTTT
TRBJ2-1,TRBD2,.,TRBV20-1,CSARERAGASYNEQFF,TGCAGTGCTAGAGAGAGGGCGGGAGCCTCCTACAATGAGCAGTTCTTC
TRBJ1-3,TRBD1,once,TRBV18,CASSPSGTGASGNTIYF,TGTGCCAGCTCACCTTCCGGGACAGGAGCCTCTGGAAACACCATATATTTT
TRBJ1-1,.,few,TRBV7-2,CASSLSNSRAPGTEAFF,TGTGCCAGCAGCTTAAGCAATTCCCGGGCCCCGGGCACTGAAGCTTTCTTT
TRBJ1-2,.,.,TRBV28,CASSLGGYGYTF,TGTGCCAGCAGTTTAGGGGGATATGGCTACACCTTC
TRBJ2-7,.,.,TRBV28,CASTPQPKVHQQYF,TGTGCCAGCACCCCCCAGCCCAAGGTACACCAGCAGTACTTC
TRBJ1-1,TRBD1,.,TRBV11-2,CASRQLGQGNTEAFF,TGTGCCAGCAGGCAGCTCGGACAGGGGAACACTGAAGCTTTCTTT
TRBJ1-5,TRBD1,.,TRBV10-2,CATQGGPKGRSNQPQHF,TGCGCCACCCAGGGGGGGCCGAAGGGGCGAAGCAATCAGCCCCAGCATTTT
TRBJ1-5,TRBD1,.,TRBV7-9,CASSLGSGGVQPQHF,TGTGCCAGCAGCTTGGGATCAGGGGGCGTTCAGCCCCAGCATTTT
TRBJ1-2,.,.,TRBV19,CASNIFPGDRGYTF,TGTGCCAGTAATATATTCCCGGGGGACCGTGGCTACACCTTC
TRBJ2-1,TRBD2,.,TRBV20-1,CSARDPSGLAGEGEQFF,TGCAGTGCTAGAGATCCATCGGGACTAGCGGGAGAGGGTGAGCAGTTCTTC
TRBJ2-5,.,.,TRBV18,CASSPSRGETQYF,TGTGCCAGCTCACCCAGTAGGGGGGAGACCCAGTACTTC
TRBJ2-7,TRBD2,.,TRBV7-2,CASSLGPAGSSYEQYF,TGTGCCAGCAGCTTAGGGCCAGCGGGAAGCTCCTACGAGCAGTACTTC
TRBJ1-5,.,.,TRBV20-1,CSAIRGTGDQPQHF,TGCAGTGCTATTCGGGGGACCGGGGATCAGCCCCAGCATTTT
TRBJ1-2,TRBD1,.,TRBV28,CASSYGKGGSGYTF,TGTGCCAGCAGTTACGGGAAAGGGGGCAGTGGCTACACCTTC
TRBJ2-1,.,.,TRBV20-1,CSARDAGLSYNEQFF,TGCAGTGCTAGAGATGCGGGTTTGTCATACAATGAGCAGTTCTTC
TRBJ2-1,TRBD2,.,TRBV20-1,CSARGVAGGYYNEQFF,TGCAGTGCTAGGGGGGTAGCGGGAGGGTACTACAATGAGCAGTTCTTC
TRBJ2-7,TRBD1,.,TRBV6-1,CASSEGTGVDEQYF,TGTGCCAGCTCTGAGGGGACAGGAGTCGACGAGCAGTACTTC
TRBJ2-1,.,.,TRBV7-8,CASSLAWGGRGYNEQFF,TGTGCCAGCAGCTTAGCATGGGGTGGGAGAGGTTACAATGAGCAGTTCTTC
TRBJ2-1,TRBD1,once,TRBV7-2,CASSRDRESYNEQFF,TGTGCCAGCAGCCGGGACAGGGAATCGTACAATGAGCAGTTCTTC
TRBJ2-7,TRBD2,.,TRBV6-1,CASRPRLAGTYEQYF,TGTGCCAGCAGACCAAGACTAGCTGGGACCTACGAGCAGTACTTC
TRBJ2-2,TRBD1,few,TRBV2,CASATNRGSGGELFF,TGTGCCAGCGCAACTAACAGGGGATCGGGCGGGGAGCTGTTTTTT
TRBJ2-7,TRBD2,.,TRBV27,CASSPSGRTLYF,TGTGCCAGCAGCCCGAGCGGGAGGACTCTTTACTTC
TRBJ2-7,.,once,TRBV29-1,CSVEGGLASYEQYF,TGCAGCGTTGAGGGAGGTCTAGCCTCCTACGAGCAGTACTTC
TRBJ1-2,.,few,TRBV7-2,CASSLKAGYTNGYTF,TGTGCCAGCAGCTTAAAGGCAGGGTATACAAATGGCTACACCTTC
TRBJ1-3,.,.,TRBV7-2,CASGLWGGTTGNTIYF,TGTGCCAGCGGATTATGGGGGGGGACGACAGGAAACACCATATATTTT
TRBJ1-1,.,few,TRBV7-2,CASSGGLTLNTEAFF,TGTGCCAGCAGTGGTGGTTTAACCCTGAACACTGAAGCTTTCTTT
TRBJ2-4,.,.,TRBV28,CASSLSGQNIQYF,TGTGCCAGCAGTTTATCGGGCCAAAACATTCAGTACTTC
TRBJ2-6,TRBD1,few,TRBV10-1,CAKGQGVGANVLTF,TGCGCCAAGGGACAGGGGGTTGGGGCCAACGTCCTGACTTTC
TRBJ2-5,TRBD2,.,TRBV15,CATGARTSGRETQYF,TGTGCCACCGGCGCACGGACTAGCGGGAGAGAGACCCAGTACTTC
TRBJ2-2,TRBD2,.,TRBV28,CASSPAGLAKTGELFF,TGTGCCAGCAGCCCTGCGGGACTAGCGAAAACCGGGGAGCTGTTTTTT
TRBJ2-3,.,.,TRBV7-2,CASSTSLSADTQYF,TGTGCCAGCAGCACAAGTTTGTCGGCAGATACGCAGTATTTT
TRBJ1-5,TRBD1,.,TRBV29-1,CSVGGTGSNQPQHF,TGCAGCGTTGGAGGGACAGGGAGCAATCAGCCCCAGCATTTT
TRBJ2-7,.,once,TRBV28,CASSLGGVTYEQYF,TGTGCCAGCAGCTTGGGGGGAGTAACCTACGAGCAGTACTTC
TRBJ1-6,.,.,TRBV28,CASSSPLGPNSPLHF,TGTGCCAGCAGTTCCCCGCTAGGCCCAAATTCACCCCTCCACTTT
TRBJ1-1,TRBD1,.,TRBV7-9,CASSQHPQGGTEAFF,TGTGCCAGCAGCCAACATCCCCAGGGGGGGACTGAAGCTTTCTTT
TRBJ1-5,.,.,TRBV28,CASWALNQPQHF,TGTGCCAGCTGGGCACTCAATCAGCCCCAGCATTTT
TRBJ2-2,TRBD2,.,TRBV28,CASSFLGTSGNTGELFF,TGTGCCAGCAGTTTCCTTGGGACTAGCGGGAACACCGGGGAGCTGTTTTTT